Sequencing of this T cell receptor (beta chain) was carried out in a study of cytomegalovirus exposure and HLA in healthy donors (dated by TCRdb to about 2017). In the study overall: According to a later analysis, one platform produced both the 120 validation repertoires and the 670 or so repertoires of the first cohort. The aim of the study was to test whether cataloging public T cell receptors could identify signatures of past pathogen exposure. Besides the first cohort of around 700 subjects, a separate validation cohort made up of 120 or so different subjects was used. High-throughput TCR immunosequencing, statistical association of individual TCRs with disease status, and machine learning were combined to predict cytomegalovirus infection status. Study-wide conclusions, independent of this receptor: The study listed 164 TCR beta chains as associated with cytomegalovirus. In vitro tests confirmed that a few of the cytomegalovirus-associated TCR beta chains recognize cytomegalovirus antigens. While some public TCRs were present in many individuals, most TCR sequences turned up only very rarely across donors. The authors suggested that the approach could potentially be generalized to other disease states and immunological phenotypes. In both the original and validation cohorts, the classifier was reported to diagnose cytomegalovirus status with high specificity and sensitivity. Of the cluster scores, around 95% were above 0 in a later analysis, which found that TCRs clustered in the first cohort also tended to co-occur in the approximately 130 validation repertoires. The validation cohort had no HLA typing available for a later analysis, so co-occurrence within that cohort was assessed over all 110 or so repertoires.

Of note for this clone: What this receptor recognizes is not known. There are no base qualities to consult, and no much larger clone falls within one base.

Separate from the approximately 670-subject first cohort, the validation cohort of about 110 subjects was the group to which the donors belonged. Relative to germline, V is missing 2 bases and J is missing 1 base, with 1 base of the junction outside any gene match. The germline V gene sets CDR1 to SGHRS and CDR2 to YFSETQ. From the cysteine through the phenylalanine, the CDR3 covers 15 amino acids. Solely the CDR3 DNA is kept, with 45 bases framed from the first base. The library was produced with the immunoSEQ multiplex PCR assay. In the paper's pipeline: A statistical classification framework was built to diagnose cytomegalovirus status from the catalog of TCR beta chain sequences. The table was pulled from immuneACCESS by TCRdb, which kept in-frame rearrangements only. Such tables lose some clones; where checked, under half of the loss comes from unresolved V genes, and the rest has no known cause. The V and J calls and clone size are taken from that table; D and trimming were inferred from the DNA. Counted in this sample were about 160,000 clones; roughly 96% of them appeared once. Clones ranked in the top ten supply about 0.89% of the sample.

The sample consisted of PBMCs. The clonotype originates from a woman younger than 30 in good health and CMV-seronegative. In this chain, TRBV5-1 is recombined with TRBJ2-5; TRBD1 fits 11 bases in the junction. The CDR3 protein: CASSLGTGGQETQYF. In nucleotides, the sequence is TGCGCCAGCAGCTTAGGGACAGGGGGCCAAGAGACCCAGTACTTC.